This T cell receptor beta chain was documented in a study of OX40 agonist ivuxolimab in advanced cancers. The overall study: Ivuxolimab is an agonistic anti-OX40 (CD134) antibody, and patients were treated with it. Ivuxolimab, which patients received intravenously every 2 weeks, was dosed at 0.01 to 10 mg/kg.

Germline CDR1 reads SNHLY; CDR2 reads FYNNEI. The length of the CDR3 is 15 residues. V dropped 2 bases and J dropped 4 bases, with 12 bases sitting between them. In its sample, this clone was seen a few times. Antigen: not known. The table came from immunoSEQ multiplex PCR; TCRdb's copy has only in-frame clones and leaves some out. The sample has approximately 81,000 clones; more than 75% are singletons. Study outcomes and limitations: More expanded clones were seen, on average, in CD8+ T cells than in CD4+. CD4+ and CD8+ blood T cells expanded clonally by week 6 at 0.1 to 3.0 mg/kg.

This TCR came from an adult with an advanced solid tumor such as melanoma, head and neck, liver or kidney cancer. The sequences come from CD4+ or CD8+ T cells sorted from blood, collected in a trial of the OX40 agonist ivuxolimab. The rearrangement uses TRBV2 and TRBJ1-3; D is undetermined. The CDR3 DNA follows: TGTGCCAGCAGTGAATATCGGCAGGTCGGAAACACCATATATTTT. Residues: CASSEYRQVGNTIYF.